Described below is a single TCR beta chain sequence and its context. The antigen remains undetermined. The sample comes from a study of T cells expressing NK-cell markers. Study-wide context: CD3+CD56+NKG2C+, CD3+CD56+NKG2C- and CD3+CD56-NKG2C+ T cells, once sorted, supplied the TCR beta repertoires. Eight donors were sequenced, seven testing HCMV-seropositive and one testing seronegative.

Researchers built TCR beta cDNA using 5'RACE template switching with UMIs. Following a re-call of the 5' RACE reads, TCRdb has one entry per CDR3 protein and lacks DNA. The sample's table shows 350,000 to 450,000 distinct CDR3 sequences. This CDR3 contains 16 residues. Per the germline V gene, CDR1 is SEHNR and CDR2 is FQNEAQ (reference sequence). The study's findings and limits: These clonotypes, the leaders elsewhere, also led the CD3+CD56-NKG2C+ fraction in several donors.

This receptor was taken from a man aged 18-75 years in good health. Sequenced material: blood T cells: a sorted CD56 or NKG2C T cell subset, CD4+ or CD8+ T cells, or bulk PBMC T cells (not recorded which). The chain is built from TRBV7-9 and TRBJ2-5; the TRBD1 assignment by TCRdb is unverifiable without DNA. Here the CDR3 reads CASSLSLGEVQETQYF.